The entry below describes one TCR beta chain. Its matching antigen is unknown. Healthy Caucasians alone served as donors. The V and J ends lost 0 bases and 1 base, in that order; junction bases with no gene match: 9. There are 18 residues in the CDR3. In germline, CDR1 is LNHNV, CDR2 YYDKDF (reference sequence). The data are from a study of identical twins. Study-wide results and caveats: With monozygotic twins, out-of-frame TCR alpha sharing exceeded what models estimated.

MiXCR was run by TCRdb on the 5' RACE reads, yielding one entry per CDR3 protein. Of 210,000 or so distinct CDR3 sequences in the sample, 6.5% to 8.5% were seen once. The sample was also reused in another study, on yellow fever vaccine responses in identical twins.

The clonotype was recovered from a woman between 18 and 29 years old in good health. The chain is built from TRBV15 and TRBJ2-1, with 7 bases fitting TRBD2. The specimen was memory (CD45RO+) T cells sorted from blood. The CDR3 nucleotides read TGTGCCACCAGCAGAGAGCTCAGCGCGGGAGTATCCTACAATGAGCAGTTCTTC. Its protein is CATSRELSAGVSYNEQFF.